The rows below give T cell receptor beta chains drawn from one sample of a study of blood T cell repertoires in COVID-19. Assay used: immunoSEQ multiplex PCR; TCRdb lists only in-frame clones, some missing. This sample carries 15,000 to 20,000 clones, more than 75% of them seen once, and the ten largest clones take around 4%. The sample consisted of peripheral blood. The source is a man in his sixties with active COVID-19. Both conserved end residues are trimmed from each CDR3. The order of the fields is D gene, J gene, V gene, CDR3 protein. The D gene is left open where the match is weak.

>TRBD1|TRBJ2-5|TRBV18
ASSPTGQGDETQY
>TRBD2|TRBJ2-4|TRBV19
AIPCGGRLPLAKNIQY
>TRBD1|TRBJ2-2|TRBV5-1
ASSSTGGSAGELF
>.|TRBJ2-1|TRBV5-1
ASSPRPWVRGAYNEQF
>TRBD2|TRBJ2-2|TRBV11-2
ASSFGTSGRTTGELF
>TRBD1|TRBJ2-5|TRBV4-2
ASSKEGQGAETQY
>TRBD1|TRBJ1-1|TRBV12-3/TRBV12-4
ASWDRGDTEAF
>.|TRBJ2-2|TRBV7-9
ASSLLGQTNTGELF
>.|TRBJ1-3|TRBV10-2
ASSGSVGNTIY
>TRBD1|TRBJ1-4|TRBV28
ASSPGGSNEKLF
>TRBD1|TRBJ1-3|TRBV5-5
ASSLARTGTGNTIY
>.|TRBJ1-1|TRBV28
ASSPPVNTEAF
>TRBD1|TRBJ2-2|TRBV18
ASSPRTGTGELF
>.|TRBJ1-3|TRBV9
ASSAQGPGNTIY
>.|TRBJ2-3|TRBV19
ASSIRQGRADTQY
>TRBD1|TRBJ1-2|TRBV28
ASSLSLRDRGSNYGYT
>.|TRBJ2-6|TRBV18
ASLQGHSGANVLT
>TRBD1|TRBJ2-6|TRBV3-1/TRBV3-2
ATLGRDRGRVGANVLT
>TRBD2|TRBJ2-3|TRBV5-4
ASSFSSGGGLDTQY
>TRBD1|TRBJ1-3|TRBV6-1
ASSDDRAGNTIY
>TRBD2|TRBJ2-1|TRBV27
ASSFRTRNNEQF
>.|TRBJ2-1|TRBV6-4
ASSVEGGEQF
>TRBD2|TRBJ2-3|TRBV2
ALLRKPSGGVDTQY
>TRBD2|TRBJ2-3|TRBV5-1
ASSLGPAGALTDTQY
>TRBD1|TRBJ2-7|TRBV5-8
ASSTRTGLYEQY
>.|TRBJ2-5|TRBV6-1
ASSEDLQETQY
>.|TRBJ2-2|TRBV5-4
ASSSGAAGELF
>TRBD2|TRBJ2-2|TRBV5-1
ASSLVAGGPDTGELF
>TRBD1|TRBJ1-1|TRBV5-4
ASSRRETGGFLAF
>TRBD2|TRBJ2-7|TRBV11-1
ASSLTPSGGLYEQY
>TRBD2|TRBJ2-1|TRBV10-3
AISESKVGRTSGGAGNEQF
>.|TRBJ1-1|TRBV6-6
ASSYATANTEAF
>.|TRBJ1-3|TRBV7-9
ASSLGAGRNTIY
>.|TRBJ1-5|TRBV5-4
ASSSQGLGQPQH
>.|TRBJ2-5|TRBV3-1/TRBV3-2
ASSRPGGRQETQY
>.|TRBJ1-2|TRBV7-9
ASSLPQTLHGYT
>TRBD1|TRBJ2-3|TRBV10-3
AINGQGRADTQY
>.|TRBJ2-5|TRBV29-1
SVETGVQETQY
>TRBD1|TRBJ1-1|TRBV9
ASSVETGQGTEAF
>TRBD1|TRBJ1-3|TRBV18
ASSPGQGSGNTIY
>TRBD2|TRBJ2-3|TRBV3-1/TRBV3-2
ASRRAGGTDTQY
>.|TRBJ1-2|TRBV7-2
ASSLGQGTSNYGYT
>TRBD2|TRBJ2-5|TRBV5-1
ASSLGAGGYETQY
>.|TRBJ1-6|TRBV4-1
ASSQDPGLNSPLH
>TRBD1|TRBJ2-6|TRBV10-3
AIRGTVSASGANVLT
>TRBD1|TRBJ2-5|TRBV5-6
ASSLSSGQGTETQY
>TRBD2|TRBJ2-3|TRBV19
ASSPRTSGSTDTQY
>.|TRBJ2-3|TRBV18
ASSPAEADTQY